Given below is one T cell receptor beta chain in context. The target of this receptor is not known. Base qualities are missing; no much larger clone stands one base away. This entry comes from a study of CD8+ T cells in alopecia areata (dated by TCRdb to 2016 to 2019). About the investigation overall: Treated patients were enrolled in an open-label pilot trial of oral tofacitinib, 5 to 10 mg twice daily, for moderate-to-severe alopecia areata. On the human side, TCRbeta sequencing was run on scalp tissue and on sorted CD4+ and CD8+ peripheral blood T cells from healthy controls and from alopecia areata patients with either patchy or totalis/universalis disease. The study used high-throughput TCRbeta sequencing to examine T cell clonal expansion in alopecia areata, in both the C3H/HeJ mouse model and human patients. TCRbeta CDR3 regions were amplified by immunoSEQ multiplex PCR with 35 Vbeta forward and 13 Jbeta reverse primers. Biopsies were taken from tofacitinib-treated patients at baseline and at 4 and 24 weeks of treatment, and a later scalp biopsy was taken in several of the tofacitinib-treated patients. The RNA source kit depended on sample type: the PAXgene miRNA kit for fixed scalp, the miRNeasy kit for PBMCs, and the RNeasy kit for mouse skin. Scalp clonality was compared across normal scalp (n=4), patchy alopecia areata scalp (n=8), and alopecia totalis/universalis scalp (n=8). Tofacitinib was given for 6 to 18 months, followed by 6 months of follow-up off drug to assess delayed response and recurrence.

Here is what the overall study found, with its caveats: Unlike mouse skin, which is dominated by gammadelta T cells, normal human skin has resident alphabeta T cells that are also sequenced, and this complicates analysis of the scalp TCR repertoire. Lesional scalp, especially in alopecia totalis/universalis, showed higher clonality and more expanded CD8+ clones than normal scalp, suggesting antigenic drive. Compared with mice, TCR sequences shared between patients were less clear, possibly partly because of HLA diversity across the patient population.

Library method: the immunoSEQ multiplex PCR assay. For TCR sequencing, RNA was extracted from every sample and reverse transcribed into cDNA to serve as template. First-strand cDNA was synthesized with SuperScript III using a 2:1 mix of oligo-dT and random hexamers. A synthetic immune receptor repertoire was used to gauge amplification bias, and whatever bias remained was removed computationally. On the study's bioinformatics: Raw reads were preprocessed for error removal, and CDR3 was defined according to IMGT conventions as running from the conserved cysteine to phenylalanine. To get clonality, Shannon entropy was normalized by log2 of the number of productive unique TCRs and the result was subtracted from 1. Whether scalp clones were CD4 or CD8 was inferred by matching scalp TCRbeta sequences against CD4 and CD8 repertoires sorted from blood. TCRdb stores this immuneACCESS table with in-frame sequences only. Part of the clones is absent; in the studies checked, under half of the shortfall reflects unresolved V genes, and no reason is known for the rest. Clone size and the V and J calls come from that table; the DNA yielded D and trimming. For this sample there are around 140,000 clones; approximately 49% appear just once. Of the sample, approximately 19% falls within the top ten clones.

Trimming takes 4 bases off V and 3 bases off J; junction bases not matched to a gene: 7. Per the germline V gene, SNHLY is the CDR1 and FYNNEI is the CDR2. From the cysteine through the phenylalanine, the CDR3 covers 16 amino acids. The DNA shown is the 48-base CDR3, in frame from base 1. This specimen's time point label, per the study, means: baseline before oral tofacitinib. Peripheral blood and lesional scalp punch biopsies were obtained from patients with alopecia areata. PBMCs were separated by density centrifugation and stained for CD3, CD4 and CD8, after which CD4+ and CD8+ T cells were sorted on a FACSAria.

The sequencing used CD8+ T cells sorted from blood, collected at week 0. The TCR originated in a human donor with alopecia areata. The sequence joins TRBV2 to TRBJ2-5, and 11 junction bases match TRBD2. The DNA is TGTGCCAGCAGTGTTTGGGGGACTAGCGGAGAAGAGACCCAGTACTTC. This yields the protein CASSVWGTSGEETQYF.